This T cell receptor (beta chain) was obtained from a study of T-cell reconstitution after alpha-beta-depleted transplantation in children. The study's findings and limits: Day-60 TCRbeta diversity that was high in some patients was derived from surviving recipient T cells and thymic progenitors. When one year had passed after transplant, most T-cell counts and diversity came from newly produced T cells. Reportedly, only several hundred clones from non-depleted graft cells drove alpha-beta T-cell counts at about two months.

For TCRbeta, the library was prepared with unique molecular identifiers. TCRdb called the PCR reads again in MiXCR, with one record for every CDR3 protein. The sample yields more than 500,000 distinct CDR3 sequences, roughly 10% seen once. With respect to this clonotype: Its antigen remains unidentified.

Trimming left V 6 bases short and J 4 bases short, with 15 bases between. Looked up from germline, CDR1 is SNHLY and CDR2 is FYNNEI. The CDR3 length is 14 residues. The sequence came from a female patient between 2 and 15 years old who had a stem cell transplant for aplastic anemia, so the T cells may come from the graft donor. Sequenced here: PBMCs, mostly from graft donor cells, sampled 180 days after TCRalphabeta/CD19-depleted stem cell transplant. The chain uses TRBV2 and TRBJ1-1; D not resolved. CDR3 sequence: CASRETGGSTEAFF. As DNA, the CDR3 is TGTGCCAGCAGAGAGACGGGTGGCAGCACTGAAGCTTTCTTT.